The 3 T cell receptor beta chains reported below all come from one sample, sequenced in a study of cytomegalovirus exposure and HLA in healthy donors. Use of 60 Vbeta and 13 Jbeta primers characterized the PCR. Only in-frame clones appear in the TCRdb table, and some are missing; sequencing was by immunoSEQ multiplex PCR. The sample lists over 75,000 clones; about 80% were seen once. The source material was PBMCs. The receptors shown here come from a male donor in good health and CMV-seropositive.

The V gene is TRBV30, the J gene TRBJ1-3, with D hard to call. The CDR3 runs 13 residues. Germline V gene data show CDR1 as GTSNPN and CDR2 as SVGIG (reference sequence). The germline V and J ends were trimmed by 5 bases and 2 bases, with 10 bases remaining between them. The CDR3 DNA sequence: TGTGCCTGGTGTTACAGCCCTGGAAACACCATATATTTT. It encodes CAWCYSPGNTIYF.

This chain uses TRBV6-6 with TRBJ1-4, with 9 bases that match TRBD1. Germline V gives CDR1 MNHNY, CDR2 SVGAGI (reference sequence). Trimming at V came to 2 bases and at J to 3 bases, leaving 4 bases not matched to a gene. The CDR3 sequence is 16 residues long. The CDR3 protein is CASSYLDRGPNEKLFF. CDR3 DNA: TGTGCCAGCAGTTACCTGGACAGGGGACCTAATGAAAAACTGTTTTTT.

This sequence joins TRBV7-3 and TRBJ2-1; 8 positions agree with TRBD2. CDR1 is SGHTA and CDR2 is FQGTGA in the germline V gene. Trimming removed 2 bases from V and 7 bases from J; junction bases left unmatched: 7. This CDR3 region has 15 residues. The CDR3 region has the DNA TGTGCCAGCAGCTTAGTCGGGGGGGCCGGGAATGAGCAGTTCTTC. It is translated as CASSLVGGAGNEQFF.